The text below deals with one TCR beta chain. The antigen it binds to is not known. Base qualities are not recorded, but no much larger clone differs from it by a single base. Taken from the germline V gene, the CDR1 and CDR2 loops are SGHDT and YYEEEE. Here V drops 3 bases and J drops 2 bases, and the junction holds 5 bases not matched to any gene. The CDR3 holds 14 amino acids from the cysteine to the phenylalanine. Solely the CDR3 DNA is kept, with 42 bases framed from the first base. The data originate from a study of T cells in tuberculosis (dated by TCRdb to 2016 to 2018). In terms of the full investigation: In the study, CD1B tetramers and high-throughput TCR immunosequencing were combined to characterize T cells specific for the mycobacterial lipid antigen glucose monomycolate (GMM). In a South African clinical cohort, IGRA-negative adolescents, IGRA-positive adolescents with latent tuberculosis and adults with active tuberculosis were compared, with 10 to 11 people in each group. PBMC from patients with active tuberculosis were archived either before the start of standard anti-tuberculosis treatment or within 7 days of starting that treatment. General findings and caveats noted by the study authors: Clinical samples were selected based on the availability of cryopreserved specimens, with adults included as active tuberculosis cases and adolescents included as controls. The smaller NN-distances in active tuberculosis patients were driven in part by shorter CDR3-alpha lengths, while the difference seen for TCR-beta was not statistically significant. Smaller mean NN-distances to GMM-specific TCRs were observed in active tuberculosis TCR-alpha repertoires than in IGRA-negative controls, suggesting clonal expansion of GMM-specific TCRs. A classifier using the diverse GMM-specific repertoire reached roughly 87% accuracy (AUROC roughly 0.9), compared with approximately 70% accuracy using GEM motif frequencies.

TCR libraries were generated with the immunoSEQ multiplex PCR assay, using TCR-beta and/or TCR-alpha/delta assays for each sample. Amplified TCR libraries were sequenced on the Illumina high-throughput platform. As for the original processing: Clustering and dimensionality reduction were performed using pairwise TCRdist distances among GMM-specific receptors from ex vivo sorted or in vitro expanded T cells. Each clinical repertoire was scored by mean NN-distance, the average TCRdist to the nearest 10% of tetramer-positive reference sequences. To compute GEM TCR motif frequency, the fraction of unique TCRs matching known GEM sequences by V/J usage and CDR3 length was calculated. Linear discriminant analysis with leave-one-out cross-validation, implemented in scikit-learn, was used to classify active tuberculosis. In TCRdb, the immuneACCESS table is reduced to in-frame sequences with V and J assigned. These tables do not hold every clone; where another copy was compared, an unresolved V gene accounts for under half, and the others remain unexplained. Clonal size and the V and J genes are those of that table, whereas D and trimming came from the DNA. This sample is represented by fewer than 35,000 clones; roughly 88% of them were singletons. About 5.5% of the sample is held by the ten biggest clonotypes.

Per the publication, the time point label means: new active TB diagnosis, blood taken before or within 7 days of starting treatment. Active tuberculosis patients were HIV-seronegative South African adults aged 18 years or older with a new diagnosis. Confirmation of active tuberculosis came from positive sputum smear microscopy and/or a positive M. tuberculosis culture. Immunosequencing was performed on unsorted cryopreserved PBMC and covered roughly 100,000 T cells per clinical donor on average. The TCR sequence derives from an adult with tuberculosis. The sequencing used PBMCs, collected at tuberculosis diagnosis. The receptor chain draws on TRBV5-6 and TRBJ2-7, with TRBD2 matching 7 junction bases. The CDR3 reads CASSSSLAAYEQYF. The sequenced DNA is TGTGCCAGCAGCTCCTCCCTAGCGGCCTACGAGCAGTACTTC.